The 26 T cell receptor beta chains given below trace back to one sample, sequenced in a study of cytomegalovirus exposure and HLA in healthy donors. Primers: 60 Vbeta forward and 13 Jbeta reverse. Clones were sequenced by immunoSEQ multiplex PCR, and TCRdb holds only the in-frame ones, with some missing. The sample carries roughly 140,000 clones, roughly 62% recorded once. Input material: PBMCs. These receptor sequences come from a man in his sixties in good health and CMV-seronegative.

The V and J genes are TRBV6-6 and TRBJ1-5; a weak D match, TRBD1 (5 bases). The germline gives CDR1 MNHNY, CDR2 SVGAGI (reference sequence). V was shortened by 2 bases and J by 7 bases, with 15 bases between the two germline ends. The CDR3 spans 15 residues. In DNA, the CDR3 is TGTGCCAGCAGTTACGGAGGGGCCCCGTACCAGCCCCAGCATTTT. It is translated as CASSYGGAPYQPQHF.

The chain carries TRBV28 and TRBJ1-6, with D perhaps matching TRBD1 (6 bases). The CDR3 is 16 amino acids. CDR1 and CDR2 (germline): MDHEN, SYDVKM. V lost 3 bases to trimming and J lost 6 bases, with 15 bases between them. The CDR3 spells CASSFSVQGPNSPLHF. The CDR3 coding sequence is TGTGCCAGCAGTTTTAGCGTCCAGGGGCCTAATTCACCCCTCCACTTT.

The chain joins TRBV29-1 to TRBJ2-7; TRBD1 matches at 10 bases. V gave up 6 bases and J gave up 5 bases; unmatched junction bases: 10. Germline loops: CDR1 SQVTM, CDR2 ANQGSEA. This CDR3 has 14 residues. The CDR3 DNA follows: TGCAGCGTCACACCGGGACAGGGGACTAACGAGCAGTACTTC. Protein sequence: CSVTPGQGTNEQYF.

This clone was seen more than once but under ten times. V usage is TRBV7-9 and J usage is TRBJ2-5; 12 bases fit TRBD2. The trim removed 2 bases at V and 4 bases at J, leaving 5 bases unmatched. CDR1 and CDR2 (germline): SEHNR, FQNEAQ (reference sequence). CDR3 length equals 16 residues. The CDR3 region has the DNA TGTGCCAGCAGCTTACTAGCGGGAGGGCGAACAGAGACCCAGTACTTC. It yields the protein CASSLLAGGRTETQYF.

The chain links TRBV23-1 to TRBJ2-1; 13 nucleotides line up with TRBD2. TRBV23-1 is an ORF; its function is uncertain. The CDR3 contains 20 residues. Trimming at V came to 4 bases and at J to 5 bases, leaving 17 bases not matched to a gene. This CDR3 is CASSLFRSGTSGKSHNEQFF. CDR3 nucleotides: TGCGCCAGCAGTCTGTTCAGGTCCGGGACTAGCGGGAAATCCCACAATGAGCAGTTCTTC.

This chain uses TRBV5-1 with TRBJ2-7, with 9 bases that match TRBD1. Germline V gene data show CDR1 as SGHRS and CDR2 as YFSETQ. CDR3 length: 15 amino acids. Germline trimming cut 4 bases from V and 5 bases from J; bases unmatched to any gene: 10. The CDR3 here is CASSPDTGGADEQYF. Written as DNA, the CDR3 is TGCGCCAGCAGCCCAGACACAGGGGGCGCGGACGAGCAGTACTTC.

The chain carries TRBV28 and TRBJ1-1; 7 positions agree with TRBD1. This CDR3 has 19 amino acids. V lost 4 bases to trimming and J lost 0 bases; unmatched junction nucleotides: 17. In germline, CDR1 is MDHEN, CDR2 SYDVKM. The CDR3, as DNA: TGTGCCAGCAGTTCCCTTGGGGCAGGGGGGCCCAGTTTGAACACTGAAGCTTTCTTT. Protein: CASSSLGAGGPSLNTEAFF. Variable domain in full (rest from reference TRBV28 and TRBJ1-1): DVKVTQSSRYLVKRTGEKVFLECVQDMDHENMFWYRQDPGLGLRLIYFSYDVKMKEKGDIPEGYSVSREKKERFSLILESASTNQTSMYLCASSSLGAGGPSLNTEAFFGQGTRLTVV.

The chain couples TRBV9 to TRBJ1-1; possible D gene TRBD1, 5 bases. CDR3 size: 15 residues. V lost 0 bases and J 0 bases, leaving 9 bases between the germline ends. In germline, CDR1 is SGDLS, CDR2 YYNGEE. The CDR3 DNA follows: TGTGCCAGCAGCGTAGATCAGGACATGAACACTGAAGCTTTCTTT. As protein: CASSVDQDMNTEAFF.

As DNA, the CDR3 is TGTGCCAGCAGCGTAGGGCTGGGCTTAAGCTCCTACAATGAGCAGTTCTTC. It is translated as CASSVGLGLSSYNEQFF. This chain connects TRBV9 to TRBJ2-1; D uncertain. CDR1 SGDLS and CDR2 YYNGEE come from the germline V gene. V lost 0 bases to trimming and J lost 0 bases, with 13 bases between them. The CDR3 has 17 residues.

The CDR3 here is CASSLPDTGELFF. DNA of the CDR3: TGTGCCAGCAGCTTGCCGGACACCGGGGAGCTGTTTTTT. The rearrangement links TRBV5-6 to TRBJ2-2; D unclear. Looked up from germline, CDR1 is SGHDT and CDR2 is YYEEEE. Between the trimmed V and J ends, which lost 1 base and 3 bases, there was a span of 4 bases. This CDR3 contains 13 residues.

The chain joins TRBV10-3 to TRBJ2-7; D call uncertain. The CDR3 runs to 17 residues. CDR1 and CDR2 from the germline V gene are ENHRY and SYGVKD. Trimming removed 3 bases at V and 0 bases at J, with 18 bases between. Here the CDR3 reads CAISESPLGGDSYEQYF. The CDR3 DNA is TGTGCCATCAGTGAATCCCCCTTAGGCGGAGACTCCTACGAGCAGTACTTC.

This chain joins TRBV19 and TRBJ2-6, with TRBD1 matching 8 bases. From germline, CDR1 is LNHDA and CDR2 SQIVND (reference sequence). The V segment lost 7 bases and the J segment 0 bases; nucleotides outside the gene matches: 11. The length of the CDR3 is 18 residues. This CDR3 is CASTSDREGLSGANVLTF. In DNA form, the CDR3 reads TGTGCCAGTACCTCGGACAGGGAAGGCCTCTCTGGGGCCAACGTCCTGACTTTC.

This chain uses TRBV6-5 with TRBJ1-2; TRBD1 might be the D (6 bases). The germline V gene has CDR1 MNHEY and CDR2 SVGAGI. V lost 2 bases and J lost 6, with 7 bases in between. The CDR3 totals 12 residues. CDR3 residues: CASSYAGDGYTF. The CDR3 DNA is TGTGCCAGCAGTTACGCAGGGGATGGCTACACCTTC.

CDR3 sequence reads: CASSRYDSYEQYF. The CDR3 DNA reads TGTGCCAGCAGTCGCTATGACAGCTACGAGCAGTACTTC. The chain links TRBV6-5 to TRBJ2-7, with D possibly TRBD1 on 5 matching bases. This CDR3 has 13 amino acids. The V gene's germline CDR1 is MNHEY and CDR2 SVGAGI. The V end was cut by 5 bases, the J end by 3 bases, with 11 bases between.

The CDR3 DNA sequence: TGTGCCAGCAGCTTAGCGGGGACAGGGGAGGGGGAGCTGTTTTTT. Protein sequence: CASSLAGTGEGELFF. The chain employs TRBV7-8 and TRBJ2-2, with 10 nucleotides matching TRBD1. The CDR3 sequence is 15 residues long. The V and J ends lost 0 bases and 8 bases, in that order; junction bases with no gene match: 3. CDR1 SGHVS and CDR2 FQNEAQ come from the germline V gene.

The chain employs TRBV28 and TRBJ2-7, with a possible D match to TRBD2 (5 bases). This CDR3 region has 16 residues. Per germline, CDR1 MDHEN and CDR2 SYDVKM. V was pared by 4 bases and J by 4 bases, with 20 bases between. Written as DNA, the CDR3 is TGTGCCAGCAGTTATTTTAGGGCAACTAGTCCGTACGAGCAGTACTTC. This translates into CASSYFRATSPYEQYF. Together with reference TRBV28 and TRBJ2-7, the CDR3 gives the full variable domain: DVKVTQSSRYLVKRTGEKVFLECVQDMDHENMFWYRQDPGLGLRLIYFSYDVKMKEKGDIPEGYSVSREKKERFSLILESASTNQTSMYLCASSYFRATSPYEQYFGPGTRLTVT.

There are a few counts of this clone. The genes are TRBV9 and TRBJ2-3; 8 nucleotides match TRBD2. The CDR3 is 17 residues long. The germline V gene encodes CDR1 SGDLS and CDR2 YYNGEE. Trimming cost V 3 bases and J 2 bases; bases outside gene matches: 11. For the CDR3, the DNA is TGTGCCAGCAGCGCCCCCCGGGCTAGCGGGTCCACAGATACGCAGTATTTT. This codes for CASSAPRASGSTDTQYF.

In its sample, this clone was seen a few times. This chain connects TRBV29-1 to TRBJ2-7, with TRBD2 as a possible D gene (6 bases). Germline V CDR1 and CDR2: SQVTM, ANQGSEA. Trimming removed 8 bases at V and 3 bases at J, with 11 bases between. There are 11 residues in the CDR3. CDR3 DNA sequence: TGCAGCCTGCGGGATGACTACGAGCAGTACTTC. This codes for CSLRDDYEQYF.

There are a few counts of this clone. In DNA, the CDR3 is TGTGCCTGGAGTCACCCGTGGGGGGATAATTCACCCCTCCACTTT. This codes for CAWSHPWGDNSPLHF. The rearrangement links TRBV30 to TRBJ1-6, with a tentative D call TRBD1 (5 bases). This CDR3 is 15 amino acids long. Trimming took 2 bases from V and 5 from J, leaving 13 bases between them. Germline lookup yields CDR1 GTSNPN and CDR2 SVGIG (reference sequence).

The gene calls are TRBV10-2 and TRBJ1-5; possibly TRBD1 for D (6 bases). With 4 bases removed from V and 6 bases from J, the gap between germline ends came to 10 bases. CDR1 and CDR2 from the germline V gene are WSHSY and SAAADI. This CDR3 comprises 13 residues. CDR3 DNA: TGCGCCAGCAGTGCAGGGGTGGGTCAGCCCCAGCATTTT. This encodes CASSAGVGQPQHF.

CDR3 sequence (DNA): TGTGCCATCACCAAACTGGCGGCAGACAATGAGCAGTTCTTC. Its protein is CAITKLAADNEQFF. The V gene is TRBV10-3, the J gene TRBJ2-1; D remains ambiguous. With 7 bases removed from V and 5 bases from J, the gap between germline ends came to 15 bases. Germline CDR1 is ENHRY and CDR2 is SYGVKD. The CDR3 sequence is 14 residues long.

The chain couples TRBV25-1 to TRBJ1-2; D unresolved. This CDR3 contains 13 residues. In germline, CDR1 is MGHDK, CDR2 SYGVNS. Trimming stripped 3 bases from V and 6 bases from J, with 11 bases between. CDR3 coding DNA: TGTGCCAGCAGTGAGTTCGGGAAAGATGGCTACACCTTC. This gives the protein CASSEFGKDGYTF.

This chain links TRBV30 with TRBJ2-1; 11 nucleotides line up with TRBD2. Germline CDR1 is GTSNPN and CDR2 is SVGIG (reference sequence). The V and J ends lost 0 bases and 9 bases, in that order; junction bases with no gene match: 4. The CDR3 is 14 amino acids. The CDR3 is CAWSVLAGVGEQFF. In DNA, the CDR3 is TGTGCCTGGAGTGTACTAGCGGGAGTAGGTGAGCAGTTCTTC.

The rearrangement joins TRBV19 to TRBJ2-3; 7 bases align to TRBD1. V lost 5 bases, J lost 4 bases, and 3 bases stayed unmatched. The CDR3 consists of 13 residues. Germline V gives CDR1 LNHDA, CDR2 SQIVND (reference sequence). The CDR3 loop is CASSLTGPDTQYF. In DNA, the CDR3 is TGTGCCAGTAGTTTGACAGGGCCAGATACGCAGTATTTT.

This clone was recorded only once. The rearrangement joins TRBV7-2 to TRBJ2-2, with TRBD2 identical over 13 bases. Per germline, CDR1 SGHTA and CDR2 FQGNSA. The length of the CDR3 is 15 residues. The trim removed 5 bases at V and 8 bases at J, leaving 5 bases unmatched. In DNA form, the CDR3 reads TGTGCCAGCAGCCGGACTAGCGGGAGAGGTGGGGAGCTGTTTTTT. This codes for CASSRTSGRGGELFF. Based on the CDR3 plus reference TRBV7-2 and TRBJ2-2, the full variable domain is GAGVSQSPSNKVTEKGKDVELRCDPISGHTALYWYRQSLGQGLEFLIYFQGNSAPDKSGLPSDRFSAERTGGSVSTLTIQRTQQEDSAVYLCASSRTSGRGGELFFGEGSRLTVL.

The V call is TRBV18, the J call TRBJ2-7; D is ambiguous. Per germline, CDR1 KGHSH and CDR2 LQKENI. Trimming shortened V by 4 bases and J by 3 bases, and 10 bases separated the two germline ends. The CDR3 runs 13 residues. CDR3 region: CASSLDRVYEQYF. The CDR3 bases are TGTGCCAGCTCACTTGATCGGGTCTACGAGCAGTACTTC.